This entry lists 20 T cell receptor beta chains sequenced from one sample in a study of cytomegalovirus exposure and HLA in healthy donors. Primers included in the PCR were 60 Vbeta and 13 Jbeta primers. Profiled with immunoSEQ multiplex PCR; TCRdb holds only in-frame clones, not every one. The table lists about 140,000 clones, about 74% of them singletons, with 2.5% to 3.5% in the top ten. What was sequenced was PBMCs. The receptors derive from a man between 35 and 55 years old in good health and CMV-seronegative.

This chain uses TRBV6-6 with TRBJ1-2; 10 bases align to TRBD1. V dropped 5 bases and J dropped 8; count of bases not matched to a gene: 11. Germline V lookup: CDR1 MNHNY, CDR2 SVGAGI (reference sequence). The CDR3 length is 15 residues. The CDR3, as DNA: TGTGCCAGCAGTCTCCTCGTGGGGACAGGGGCGGGCTACACCTTC. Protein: CASSLLVGTGAGYTF.

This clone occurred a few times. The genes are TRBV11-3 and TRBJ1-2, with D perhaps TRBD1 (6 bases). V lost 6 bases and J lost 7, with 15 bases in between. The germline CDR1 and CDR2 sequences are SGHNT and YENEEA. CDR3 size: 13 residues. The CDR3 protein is CASRPRGLGGYTF. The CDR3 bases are TGTGCCAGCAGACCGAGGGGGTTGGGTGGCTACACCTTC.

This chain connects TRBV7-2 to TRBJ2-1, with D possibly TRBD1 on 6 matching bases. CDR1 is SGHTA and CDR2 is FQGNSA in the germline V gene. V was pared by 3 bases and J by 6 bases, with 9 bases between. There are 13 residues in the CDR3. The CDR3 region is CASSFLQGNEQFF. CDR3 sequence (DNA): TGTGCCAGCAGCTTCTTACAGGGCAATGAGCAGTTCTTC.

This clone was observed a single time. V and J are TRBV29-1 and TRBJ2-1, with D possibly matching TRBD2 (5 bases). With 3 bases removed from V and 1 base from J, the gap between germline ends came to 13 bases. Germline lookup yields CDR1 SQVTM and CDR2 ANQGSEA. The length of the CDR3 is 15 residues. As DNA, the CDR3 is TGCAGCGTTGATTCTTCACCGGGGTCCTACAATGAGCAGTTCTTC. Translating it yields CSVDSSPGSYNEQFF.

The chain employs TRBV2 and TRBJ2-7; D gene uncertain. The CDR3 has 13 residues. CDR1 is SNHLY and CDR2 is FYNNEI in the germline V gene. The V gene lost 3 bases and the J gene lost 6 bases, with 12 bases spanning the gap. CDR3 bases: TGTGCCAGCAGTGATACCCGGGTCGGCGAGCAGTACTTC. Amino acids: CASSDTRVGEQYF.

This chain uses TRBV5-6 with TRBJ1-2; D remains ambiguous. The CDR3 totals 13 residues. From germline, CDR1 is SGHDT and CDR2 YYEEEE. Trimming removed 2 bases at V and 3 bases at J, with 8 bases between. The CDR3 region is CASSFTVDYGYTF. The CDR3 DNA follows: TGTGCCAGCAGCTTCACAGTGGACTATGGCTACACCTTC.

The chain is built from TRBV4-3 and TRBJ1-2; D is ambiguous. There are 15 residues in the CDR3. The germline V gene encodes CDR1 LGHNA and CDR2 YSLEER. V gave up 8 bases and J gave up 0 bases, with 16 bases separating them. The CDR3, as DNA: TGCGCCAGCGGAACCCGAGAGGGAGCTAACTATGGCTACACCTTC. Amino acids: CASGTREGANYGYTF.

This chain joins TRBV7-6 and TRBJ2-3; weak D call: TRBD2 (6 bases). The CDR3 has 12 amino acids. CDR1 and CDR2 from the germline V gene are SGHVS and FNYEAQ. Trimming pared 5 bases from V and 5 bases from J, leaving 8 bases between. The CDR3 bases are TGTGCCAGCAGCCGCGGGGAAGATACGCAGTATTTT. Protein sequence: CASSRGEDTQYF.

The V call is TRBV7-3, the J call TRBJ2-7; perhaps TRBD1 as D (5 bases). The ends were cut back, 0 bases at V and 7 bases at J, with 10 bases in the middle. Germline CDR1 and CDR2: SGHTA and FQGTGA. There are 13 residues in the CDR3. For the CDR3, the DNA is TGTGCCAGCAGCTTAACGATCCGGACAGAGCAGTACTTC. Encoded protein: CASSLTIRTEQYF. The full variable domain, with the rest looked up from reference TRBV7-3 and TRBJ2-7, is GAGVSQTPSNKVTEKGKYVELRCDPISGHTALYWYRQSLGQGPEFLIYFQGTGAADDSGLPNDRFFAVRPEGSVSTLKIQRTERGDSAVYLCASSLTIRTEQYFGPGTRLTVT.

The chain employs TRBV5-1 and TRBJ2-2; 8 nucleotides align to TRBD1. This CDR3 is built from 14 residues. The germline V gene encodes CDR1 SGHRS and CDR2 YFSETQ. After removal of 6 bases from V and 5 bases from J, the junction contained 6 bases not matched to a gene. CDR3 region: CASTRGLATGELFF. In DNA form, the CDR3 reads TGCGCCAGCACCAGGGGGCTCGCGACCGGGGAGCTGTTTTTT.

The CDR3 region has the DNA TGTGCCTGCCAACGGGGATCTTACACTGAAGCTTTCTTT. Its protein is CACQRGSYTEAFF. V gene TRBV30 combines with J gene TRBJ1-1; D ambiguous. Germline V gene data show CDR1 as GTSNPN and CDR2 as SVGIG (reference sequence). CDR3 length: 13 residues. Trimming stripped 6 bases from V and 3 bases from J, with 14 bases between. The whole variable domain, remainder taken from reference TRBV30 and TRBJ1-1, is SQTIHQWPATLVQPVGSPLSLECTVEGTSNPNLYWYRQAAGRGLQLLFYSVGIGQISSEVPQNLSASRPQDRQFILSSKKLLLSDSGFYLCACQRGSYTEAFFGQGTRLTVV.

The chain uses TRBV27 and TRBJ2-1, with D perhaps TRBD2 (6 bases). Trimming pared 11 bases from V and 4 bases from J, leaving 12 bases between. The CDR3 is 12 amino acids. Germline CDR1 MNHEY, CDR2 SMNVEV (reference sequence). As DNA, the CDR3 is TGTGCCTCGACTAGTATGTACAATGAGCAGTTCTTC. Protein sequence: CASTSMYNEQFF.

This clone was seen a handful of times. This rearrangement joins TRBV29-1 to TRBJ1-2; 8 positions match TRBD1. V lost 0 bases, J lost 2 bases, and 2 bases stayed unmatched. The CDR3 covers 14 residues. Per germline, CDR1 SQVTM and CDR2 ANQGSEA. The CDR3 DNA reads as TGCAGCGTTGAAGACAACAGGGGGAACTATGGCTACACCTTC. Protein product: CSVEDNRGNYGYTF. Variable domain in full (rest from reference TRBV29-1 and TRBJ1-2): SAVISQKPSRDICQRGTSLTIQCQVDSQVTMMFWYRQQPGQSLTLIATANQGSEATYESGFVIDKFPISRPNLTFSTLTVSNMSPEDSSIYLCSVEDNRGNYGYTFGSGTRLTVV.

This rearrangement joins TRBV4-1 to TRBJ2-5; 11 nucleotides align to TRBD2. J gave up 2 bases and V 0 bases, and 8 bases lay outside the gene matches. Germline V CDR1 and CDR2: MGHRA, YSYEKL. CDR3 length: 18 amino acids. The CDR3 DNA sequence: TGCGCCAGCAGCCAAGATTTCGTCGCTAGCGGGGGGCAAGAGACCCAGTACTTC. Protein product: CASSQDFVASGGQETQYF.

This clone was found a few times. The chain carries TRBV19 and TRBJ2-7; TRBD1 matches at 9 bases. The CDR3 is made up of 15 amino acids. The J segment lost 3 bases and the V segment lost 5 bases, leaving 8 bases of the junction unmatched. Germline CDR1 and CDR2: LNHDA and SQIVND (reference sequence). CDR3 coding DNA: TGTGCCAGTAGTCACCCGGGACAGGGTGTCTACGAGCAGTACTTC. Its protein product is CASSHPGQGVYEQYF.

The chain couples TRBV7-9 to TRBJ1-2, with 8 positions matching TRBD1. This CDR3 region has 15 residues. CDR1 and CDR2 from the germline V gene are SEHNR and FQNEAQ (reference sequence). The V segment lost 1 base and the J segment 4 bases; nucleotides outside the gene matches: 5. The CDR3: CASSLEDRALYGYTF. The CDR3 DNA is TGTGCCAGCAGCTTAGAGGACAGGGCGCTCTATGGCTACACCTTC. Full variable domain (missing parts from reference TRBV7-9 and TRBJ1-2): DTGVSQNPRHKITKRGQNVTFRCDPISEHNRLYWYRQTLGQGPEFLTYFQNEAQLEKSRLLSDRFSAERPKGSFSTLEIQRTEQGDSAMYLCASSLEDRALYGYTFGSGTRLTVV.

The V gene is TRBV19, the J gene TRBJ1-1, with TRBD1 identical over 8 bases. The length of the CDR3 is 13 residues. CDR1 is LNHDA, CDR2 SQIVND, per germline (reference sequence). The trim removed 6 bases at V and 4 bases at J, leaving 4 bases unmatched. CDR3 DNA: TGTGCCAGTAGAACAGGGGGACTCACTGAAGCTTTCTTT. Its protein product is CASRTGGLTEAFF. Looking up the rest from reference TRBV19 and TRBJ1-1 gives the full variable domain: DGGITQSPKYLFRKEGQNVTLSCEQNLNHDAMYWYRQDPGQGLRLIYYSQIVNDFQKGDIAEGYSVSREKKESFPLTVTSAQKNPTAFYLCASRTGGLTEAFFGQGTRLTVV.

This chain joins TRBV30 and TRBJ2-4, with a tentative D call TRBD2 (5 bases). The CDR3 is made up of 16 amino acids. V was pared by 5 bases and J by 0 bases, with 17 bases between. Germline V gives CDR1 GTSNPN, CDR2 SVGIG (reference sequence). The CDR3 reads CAWVGGPWLAKNIQYF. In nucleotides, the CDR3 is TGTGCCTGGGTTGGAGGACCCTGGCTAGCCAAAAACATTCAGTACTTC.

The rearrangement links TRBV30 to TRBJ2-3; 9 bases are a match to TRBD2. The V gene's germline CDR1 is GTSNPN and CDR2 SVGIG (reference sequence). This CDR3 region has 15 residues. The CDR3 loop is CAWVAGVGATDTQYF. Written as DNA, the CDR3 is TGTGCGTGGGTAGCGGGAGTGGGGGCGACAGATACGCAGTATTTT. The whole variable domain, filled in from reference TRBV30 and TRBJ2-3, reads SQTIHQWPATLVQPVGSPLSLECTVEGTSNPNLYWYRQAAGRGLQLLFYSVGIGQISSEVPQNLSASRPQDRQFILSSKKLLLSDSGFYLCAWVAGVGATDTQYFGPGTRLTVL.

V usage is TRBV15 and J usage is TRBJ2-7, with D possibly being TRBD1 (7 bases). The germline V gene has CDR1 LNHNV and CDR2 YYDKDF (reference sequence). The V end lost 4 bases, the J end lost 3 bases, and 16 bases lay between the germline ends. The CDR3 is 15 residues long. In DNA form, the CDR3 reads TGTGCCACCAGCACCCGCGGAGGGGGCGGCTACGAGCAGTACTTC. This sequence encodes CATSTRGGGGYEQYF.